Sequencing of this TCR beta chain was carried out in a study of T cell repertoires in cytomegalovirus infection. At the level of the study: TCR beta signatures that were public indicated CMV infection and matching HLA type. Notes on the study in general: HLA-C-restricted CMV clonotypes gave the most frequent clonotype in two of eight donors. Summed public TCR beta family frequency identified CMV carriers bearing the relevant HLA.

In its sample, this clonotype was seen a few times. What it binds is unknown. TCRdb reprocessed the reads with MiXCR, giving one entry per CDR3 protein. The data hold some 700,000 distinct CDR3 sequences, with roughly 35% observed a single time. Germline values: CDR1 MNHNS, CDR2 SASEGT. Trimming left V 6 bases short and J 4 bases short, with 4 bases between. This CDR3 region has 12 residues. The clonotype originates from a human donor in good health (CMV status not recorded). Some clones in this sample may be carry-over from other donors' samples. The chain is built from TRBV6-1 and TRBJ2-6, with D unresolved. Specimen: PBMCs. DNA for the CDR3: TGTGCCAGCAGAACGGGGGCCAACGTCCTGACTTTC. Encoded protein: CASRTGANVLTF.